These T cell receptor beta chains were read from a single sample in a study of T cell responses to AZD1222 COVID-19 vaccine. Sequencing used immunoSEQ multiplex PCR; TCRdb keeps in-frame clones, though not all of them. The sample has fewer than 150,000 clones; roughly nine tenths are singletons. This specimen was peripheral blood, taken 28 days after the second AZD1222 dose. All receptors derive from an adult who received the AZD1222 COVID-19 vaccine. CDR3s include the opening cysteine and the closing phenylalanine or tryptophan. Fields, in order: V gene, D gene, CDR3 protein. The D gene is left open where the match is weak.

TRBV27	-	CASSLLGTLGIRELFF
TRBV2	TRBD2	CASSEVPAGYTGELFF
TRBV19	TRBD2	CASSISASGYNEQFF
TRBV4-1	TRBD2	CASSLTGGGFGETQYF
TRBV5-8	-	CASSPDGGEANTGELFF
TRBV27	TRBD2	CASSLQRGRWDTQYF
TRBV11-3	-	CASSFGDTEAFF
TRBV7-9	-	CASSSWGTNYGYTF
TRBV7-2	-	CASSLVLGPQAFF
TRBV6-5	-	CASSQVQSPYNEQFF
TRBV13	-	CASSLGRQSIQYF
TRBV9	-	CASSKRGGAGTEAFF
TRBV3-1/TRBV3-2	-	CASSQEAVSTEAFF
TRBV18	-	CASSPLTAGAQYF
TRBV5-1	-	CASSSGQNSPLHF
TRBV3-1/TRBV3-2	-	CASSQGWGNTEAFF
TRBV10-2	-	CASSESNVPGELFF
TRBV6-5	-	CASSPGANTEAFF
TRBV7-2	-	CASSLSGLSTDTQYF
TRBV2	-	CASSQDFGSGANVLTF
TRBV24-1	-	CATSVGPMTQYF
TRBV7-2	TRBD1	CASSQGQGAWYGYTF
TRBV19	-	CASSMVRDGGYTF
TRBV6-6	-	CASVSSNQPQHF
TRBV19	-	CASSIVGPKPAPGNQPQHF
TRBV11-2	-	CASSLGGSSYNEQFF
TRBV23-1	-	CASSRSSTDTQYF
TRBV6-1	TRBD2	CASSEAGTSGGNEQFF
TRBV9	-	CASSENPGETQYF
TRBV6-2/TRBV6-3	-	CASSQEHYGYTF
TRBV11-3	TRBD1	CASSLEGTGVNEQFF
TRBV7-9	-	CASGAGSTGELFF
TRBV7-8	-	CASSVTGSTNEKLFF
TRBV18	-	CASSPSRAGTEAFF
TRBV19	-	CASSINGPTYEQYF
TRBV10-3	-	CAVAGQNSPLHF
TRBV6-6	TRBD1	CASRPQGASSNQPQHF
TRBV5-1	-	CASSLIAAPLGTEAFF
TRBV5-1	-	CASSLIGVGGFTEAFF
TRBV11-2	-	CASSPGTANSPLHF
TRBV4-3	-	CASSQESQIDSPLHF
TRBV10-3	TRBD2	CAIEGGGNEQFF